This TCR beta chain originates from a study of STAT5B mutations in CD4+ large granular lymphocyte leukemia (dated by TCRdb to 2022 to 2024). Study-wide context: Among healthy controls, the CDR3 'QG' motif was associated with a particular HLA allele. The purity of purified fractions was confirmed by flow cytometry on FACSCanto II or FACSVerse to exceed 95% among lymphocytes. The TCRbeta repertoires of CD4+ T-cell large granular lymphocyte leukemia patients were compared with the TCRbeta repertoires of healthy blood donors.

CDR1 and CDR2 are drawn from the germline V gene: SGHAT, FQNNGV. V is pared back by 5 bases and J by 3 bases, with 16 bases lying between the germline termini. Counted from cysteine to phenylalanine, this CDR3 has 15 amino acids. This entry keeps only the CDR3 DNA: 45 bases, framed from base 1. About this clone itself: This clone's antigen is unknown. No base quality values were provided; no much bigger clone lies one nucleotide off.

The immunoSEQ assay at survey resolution was applied to genomic DNA for sequencing of TCRbeta rearrangements. The authors processed their data as follows. In the TCR sequencing data, the smallest productive clonotype frequency that could be detected was 2.59 x 10-5. Analyses included only productive TCRbeta rearrangements, meaning complete and in-frame sequences. Simpson clonality, calculated in the immunoSEQ Analyzer version 3.0, was used as the measure of sample clonality. Clones were binned by frequency as very rare, small, medium, large (1-20%) or hyperexpanded (>20%). Generation probabilities were estimated with OLGA 1.2.3, V-gene circos plots were made with VDJtools, specificities were looked up in VDJdb, and CDR3 motifs were identified with GLIPH. TCRdb took this table from immuneACCESS and kept in-frame rearrangements with V and J called. Such tables lack part of the clones; where checked against another copy, unresolved V genes explain under half of the gap, and the rest is unexplained. V and J calls and clone size are given by that table; D and trimming were obtained from the DNA. In all, the sample holds around 29,000 clones, and just under 80% of those were seen once. Around 0.98% of the sample lies in the top ten.

Healthy controls were fewer than 40 blood donors whose buffy coats came from the Finnish Red Cross blood service. All TCR-sequenced material derived from peripheral blood: patient blood samples and healthy donor buffy coats. Peripheral blood mononuclear cells were isolated by Ficoll-Hypaque gradient centrifugation. CD4+ cells were purified magnetically from the buffy coats of healthy controls. The Gentra Puregene Cell and Tissue kit was used for genomic DNA extraction, and quantification was performed on a Qubit 2.0 fluorometer. The paper as a whole reports these results and caveats: The data were not HLA-matched, and the higher clonality in CD4+ T-LGLL than in CD8+ T-LGLL could be due to the relatively small sample size. Main leukemic clonotypes were private to each patient, although about 25% appeared at low frequency in other patients' non-leukemic repertoires. CD4-sorted patient repertoires appeared more clonal than healthy CD4+ repertoires, and this difference persisted after removing the putative leukemic clones. TRBV06-family usage was enriched among the top patient clones (8/27) compared with healthy controls (2/35).

Sequencing was carried out using CD4+ T cells from blood buffy coats. This TCR came from a human donor in good health. The V and J segments used are TRBV11-2 and TRBJ1-2, and perhaps TRBD1 as D gene, on 5 matching bases. The base sequence is TGTGCCAGCAGCCTAGGGGCTGACATTGACTATGGCTACACCTTC. It translates as CASSLGADIDYGYTF.